The 8 T cell receptor beta chains given below trace back to one sample, sequenced in a study of beta chain features in type 1 diabetes. The investigators reverse transcribed all of the isolated RNA, so they sequenced expressed TCRB transcripts. TCRdb keeps only in-frame clones here, not all; method: immunoSEQ multiplex PCR. This table has roughly 500,000 clones, about 32% appearing once. Source material: naive CD4+ T cells from blood. All receptors derive from a man aged 18-30 years in good health.

This chain joins TRBV4-3 and TRBJ2-6, with 9 bases matching TRBD1. Germline V gene data show CDR1 as LGHNA and CDR2 as YSLEER. The V gene end was trimmed by 0 bases and the J gene end by 0 bases; junction bases not matched to a gene: 9. This CDR3 is built from 20 residues. As DNA, the CDR3 is TGCGCCAGCAGCCAAGATCCCCCCGGACAGGGGAGCTCTGGGGCCAACGTCCTGACTTTC. It is translated as CASSQDPPGQGSSGANVLTF.

This chain uses TRBV30 with TRBJ2-1, with 8 nucleotides matching TRBD2. The trim removed 1 base at V and 2 bases at J, leaving 7 bases unmatched. Per the germline V gene, CDR1 is GTSNPN and CDR2 is SVGIG (reference sequence). There are 16 residues in the CDR3. CDR3 in DNA: TGTGCCTGGAGTGAGGCCTCACTAGCGGCCTACAATGAGCAGTTCTTC. Translating gives CAWSEASLAAYNEQFF.

About this clone: Other nucleotide sequences in the sample specify the same CDR3. The chain is built from TRBV15 and TRBJ1-1; no reliable D call. V was clipped by 0 bases and J by 1 base, with 3 bases between them. This CDR3 comprises 13 residues. The germline gives CDR1 LNHNV, CDR2 YYDKDF (reference sequence). In nucleotides, the CDR3 is TGTGCCACCAGCAGAGATGGGAACACTGAAGCTTTCTTT. This translates into CATSRDGNTEAFF.

There are a few counts of this clone. The chain couples TRBV13 to TRBJ2-7; 7 bases are shared with TRBD1. The CDR3 sequence is 13 residues long. V shed 2 bases, J shed 5 bases, and the junction held 3 bases outside the gene matches. The germline CDR1 and CDR2 sequences are PRHDT and FYEKMQ (reference sequence). The CDR3 spells CASSLNRGDEQYF. In nucleotides, the CDR3 is TGTGCCAGCAGCTTAAACAGGGGAGACGAGCAGTACTTC.

This chain links TRBV6-6 with TRBJ2-7; 9 nucleotides line up with TRBD2. Germline V CDR1 and CDR2: MNHNY, SVGAGI (reference sequence). V gave up 0 bases and J gave up 0 bases; unmatched junction bases: 3. This CDR3 contains 16 residues. CDR3 DNA sequence: TGTGCCAGCAGTTACTCTAGCGGGAGTTTCTCCTACGAGCAGTACTTC. Its translation: CASSYSSGSFSYEQYF.

V usage is TRBV2 and J usage is TRBJ1-5, with 8 bases that match TRBD1. Trimming removed 7 bases from V and 6 bases from J; junction bases left unmatched: 8. The germline V gene encodes CDR1 SNHLY and CDR2 FYNNEI. This CDR3 contains 14 residues. In DNA, the CDR3 is TGTGCCAGCAAAGTCAGGGGGCTAGGTCAGCCCCAGCATTTT. Translation: CASKVRGLGQPQHF. The variable domain in full, with the rest retrieved from reference TRBV2 and TRBJ1-5, is EPEVTQTPSHQVTQMGQEVILRCVPISNHLYFYWYRQILGQKVEFLVSFYNNEISEKSEIFDDQFSVERPDGSNFTLKIRSTKLEDSAMYFCASKVRGLGQPQHFGDGTRLSIL.

This clone was picked up a small number of times. The gene calls are TRBV5-1 and TRBJ2-5; 8 bases are shared with TRBD1. The CDR3 is 13 residues long. The V and J ends lost 4 bases and 7 bases, in that order; junction bases with no gene match: 6. Germline CDR1 reads SGHRS; CDR2 reads YFSETQ. The CDR3: CASSQDRAATQYF. The CDR3 DNA sequence: TGCGCCAGCAGCCAGGACAGGGCTGCGACCCAGTACTTC.

With regard to this clone: Additional DNA sequences in this sample encode the identical CDR3. The chain links TRBV29-1 to TRBJ2-7; tentatively, D is TRBD2 (6 bases). Germline-derived CDR1 and CDR2 are SQVTM and ANQGSEA. V was shortened by 1 base and J by 2 bases, with 12 bases between the two germline ends. The CDR3 spans 14 residues. CDR3 in DNA: TGCAGCGTTGAAGTCGGGGGTTTTGCCTACGAGCAGTACTTC. Amino acid sequence: CSVEVGGFAYEQYF.